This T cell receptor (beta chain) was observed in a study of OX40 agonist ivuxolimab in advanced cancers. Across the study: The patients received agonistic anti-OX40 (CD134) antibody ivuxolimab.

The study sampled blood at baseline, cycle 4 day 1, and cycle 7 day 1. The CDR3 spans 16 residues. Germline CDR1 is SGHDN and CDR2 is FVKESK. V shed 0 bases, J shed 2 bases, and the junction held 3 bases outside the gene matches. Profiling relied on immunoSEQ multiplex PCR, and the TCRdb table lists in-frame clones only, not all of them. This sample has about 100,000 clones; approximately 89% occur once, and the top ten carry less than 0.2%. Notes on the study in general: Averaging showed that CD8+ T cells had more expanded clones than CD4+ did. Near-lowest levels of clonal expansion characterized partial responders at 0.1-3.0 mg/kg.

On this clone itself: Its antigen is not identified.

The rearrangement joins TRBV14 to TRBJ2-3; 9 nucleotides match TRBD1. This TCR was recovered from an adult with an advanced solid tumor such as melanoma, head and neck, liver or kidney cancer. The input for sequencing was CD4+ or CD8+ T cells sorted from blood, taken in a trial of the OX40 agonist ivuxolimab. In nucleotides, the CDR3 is TGTGCCAGCAGCCAAGATGACAGGGGGTTCACAGATACGCAGTATTTT. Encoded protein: CASSQDDRGFTDTQYF. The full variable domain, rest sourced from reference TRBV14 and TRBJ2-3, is EAGVTQFPSHSVIEKGQTVTLRCDPISGHDNLYWYRRVMGKEIKFLLHFVKESKQDESGMPNNRFLAERTGGTYSTLKVQPAELEDSGVYFCASSQDDRGFTDTQYFGPGTRLTVL.